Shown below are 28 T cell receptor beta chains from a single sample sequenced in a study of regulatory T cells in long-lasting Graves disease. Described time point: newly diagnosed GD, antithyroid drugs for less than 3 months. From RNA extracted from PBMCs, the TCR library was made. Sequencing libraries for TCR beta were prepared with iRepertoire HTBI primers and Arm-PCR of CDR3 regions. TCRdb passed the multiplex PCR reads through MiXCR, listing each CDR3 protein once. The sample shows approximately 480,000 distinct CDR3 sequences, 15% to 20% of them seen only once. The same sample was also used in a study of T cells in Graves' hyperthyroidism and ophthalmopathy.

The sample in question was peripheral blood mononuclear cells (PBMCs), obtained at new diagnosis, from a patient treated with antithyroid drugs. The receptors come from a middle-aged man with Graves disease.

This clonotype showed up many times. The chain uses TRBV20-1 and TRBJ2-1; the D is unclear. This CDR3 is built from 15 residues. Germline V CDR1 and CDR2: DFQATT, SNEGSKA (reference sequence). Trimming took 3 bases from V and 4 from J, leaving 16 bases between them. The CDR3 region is CSARPLTSHYNEQFF. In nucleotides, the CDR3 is TGCAGTGCTAGGCCCCTCACGTCCCATTACAATGAGCAGTTCTTC.

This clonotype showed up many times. The CDR3: CASSPVLSRGSYEQYF. The CDR3 region has the DNA TGTGCCAGCAGCCCTGTGTTGAGCAGGGGGTCCTACGAGCAGTACTTC. V and J are TRBV28 and TRBJ2-7; TRBD1 matches at 7 bases. This CDR3 has 16 residues. Germline loops: CDR1 MDHEN, CDR2 SYDVKM. Germline trimming cut 6 bases from V and 1 base from J; bases unmatched to any gene: 12. The full variable domain, with the rest looked up from reference TRBV28 and TRBJ2-7, is DVKVTQSSRYLVKRTGEKVFLECVQDMDHENMFWYRQDPGLGLRLIYFSYDVKMKEKGDIPEGYSVSREKKERFSLILESASTNQTSMYLCASSPVLSRGSYEQYFGPGTRLTVT.

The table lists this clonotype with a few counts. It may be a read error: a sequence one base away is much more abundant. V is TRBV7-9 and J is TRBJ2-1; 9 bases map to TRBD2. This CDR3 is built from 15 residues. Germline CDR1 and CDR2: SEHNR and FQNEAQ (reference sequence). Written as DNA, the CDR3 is TGTGCCAGCAGCCCTAGCGGGACTTCCTACAATGGGCAGTTCTTC. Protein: CASSPSGTSYNGQFF.

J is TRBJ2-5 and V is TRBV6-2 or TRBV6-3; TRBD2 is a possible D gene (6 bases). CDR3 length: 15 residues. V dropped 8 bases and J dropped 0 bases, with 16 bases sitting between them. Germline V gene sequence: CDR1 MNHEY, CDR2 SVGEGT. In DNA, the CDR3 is TGTGCCAGCGGAGGATACCGGGGGTACCAAGAGACCCAGTACTTC. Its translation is CASGGYRGYQETQYF.

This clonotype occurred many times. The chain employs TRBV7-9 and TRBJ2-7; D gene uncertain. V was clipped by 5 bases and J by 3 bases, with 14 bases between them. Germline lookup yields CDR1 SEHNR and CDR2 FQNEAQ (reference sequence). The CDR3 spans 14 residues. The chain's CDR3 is CASSPDGSRYEQYF. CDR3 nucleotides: TGTGCCAGCAGCCCGGACGGGTCCCGCTACGAGCAGTACTTC.

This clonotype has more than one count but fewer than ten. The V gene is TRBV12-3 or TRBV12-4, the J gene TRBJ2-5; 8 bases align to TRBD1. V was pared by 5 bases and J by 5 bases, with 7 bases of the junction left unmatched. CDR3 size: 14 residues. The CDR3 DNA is TGTGCCAGCAGTACCACCAGGGGGCGGGAGACCCAGTACTTC. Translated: CASSTTRGRETQYF.

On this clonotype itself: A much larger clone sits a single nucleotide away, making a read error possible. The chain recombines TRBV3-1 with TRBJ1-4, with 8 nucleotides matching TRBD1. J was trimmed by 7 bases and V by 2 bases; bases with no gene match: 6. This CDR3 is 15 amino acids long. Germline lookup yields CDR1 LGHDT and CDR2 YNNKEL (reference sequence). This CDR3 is CASSQTTGDREKLFF. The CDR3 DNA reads TGTGCCAGCAGCCAAACGACAGGGGATCGTGAAAAACTGTTTTTT.

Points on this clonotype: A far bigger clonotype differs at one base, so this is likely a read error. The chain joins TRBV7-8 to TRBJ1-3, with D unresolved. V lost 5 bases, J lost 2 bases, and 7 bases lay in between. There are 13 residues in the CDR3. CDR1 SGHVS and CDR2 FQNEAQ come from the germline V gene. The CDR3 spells CASSSTPGNTIYF. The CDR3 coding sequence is TGTGCCAGCAGCAGTACCCCTGGAAACACCATATATTTT.

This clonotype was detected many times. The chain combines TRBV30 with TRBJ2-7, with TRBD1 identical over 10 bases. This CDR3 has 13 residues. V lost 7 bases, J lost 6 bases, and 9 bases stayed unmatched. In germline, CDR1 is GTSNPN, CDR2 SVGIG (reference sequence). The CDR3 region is CASLTGGYGEQYF. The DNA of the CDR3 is TGTGCCTCCCTGACAGGGGGCTACGGCGAGCAGTACTTC.

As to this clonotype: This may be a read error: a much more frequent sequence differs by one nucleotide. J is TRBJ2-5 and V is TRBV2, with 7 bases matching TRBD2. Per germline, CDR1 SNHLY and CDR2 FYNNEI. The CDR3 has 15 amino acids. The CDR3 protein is CACSSGLGLEETQYF. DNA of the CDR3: TGTGCCTGCAGCTCCGGCCTTGGACTAGAGGAGACCCAGTACTTC.

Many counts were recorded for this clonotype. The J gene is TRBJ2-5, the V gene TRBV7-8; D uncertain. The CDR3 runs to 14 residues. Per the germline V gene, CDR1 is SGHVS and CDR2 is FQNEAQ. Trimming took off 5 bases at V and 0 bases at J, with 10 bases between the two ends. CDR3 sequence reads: CASSLAVHQETQYF. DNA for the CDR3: TGTGCCAGCAGCCTGGCGGTGCACCAAGAGACCCAGTACTTC.

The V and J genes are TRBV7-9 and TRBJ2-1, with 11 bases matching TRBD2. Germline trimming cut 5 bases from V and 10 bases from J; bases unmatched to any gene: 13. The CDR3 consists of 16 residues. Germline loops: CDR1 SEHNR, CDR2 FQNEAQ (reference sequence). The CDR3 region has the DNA TGTGCCAGCAGCCAAGCCATGAGACTAGCGGGACTGGAGCAGTTCTTC. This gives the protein CASSQAMRLAGLEQFF.

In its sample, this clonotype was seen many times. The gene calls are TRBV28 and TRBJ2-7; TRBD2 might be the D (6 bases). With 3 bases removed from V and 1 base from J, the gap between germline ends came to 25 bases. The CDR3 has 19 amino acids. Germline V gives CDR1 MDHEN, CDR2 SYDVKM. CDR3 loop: CASSLSGRGESSVSYEQYF. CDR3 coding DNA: TGTGCCAGCAGTTTGAGTGGGCGGGGAGAGTCTAGCGTATCCTACGAGCAGTACTTC.

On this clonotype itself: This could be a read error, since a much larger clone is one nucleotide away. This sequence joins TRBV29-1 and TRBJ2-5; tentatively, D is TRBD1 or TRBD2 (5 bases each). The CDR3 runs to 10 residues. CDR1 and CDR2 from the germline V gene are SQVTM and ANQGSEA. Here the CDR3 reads CSVGEEAQYF. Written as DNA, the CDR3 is TGCAGCGTGGGGGAAGAGGCCCAGTACTTC.

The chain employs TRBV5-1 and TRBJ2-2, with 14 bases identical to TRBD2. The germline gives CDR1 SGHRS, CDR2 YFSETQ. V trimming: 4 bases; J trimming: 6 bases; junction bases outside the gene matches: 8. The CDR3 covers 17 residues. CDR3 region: CASSPGLAGATAGELFF. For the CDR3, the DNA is TGCGCCAGCAGCCCGGGACTAGCGGGAGCTACTGCCGGGGAGCTGTTTTTT.

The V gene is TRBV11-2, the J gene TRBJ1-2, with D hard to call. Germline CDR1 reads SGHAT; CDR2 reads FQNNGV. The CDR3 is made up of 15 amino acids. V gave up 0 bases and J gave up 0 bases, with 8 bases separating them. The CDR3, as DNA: TGTGCCAGCAGCTTAGAGGGAAACGCTAACTATGGCTACACCTTC. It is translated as CASSLEGNANYGYTF.

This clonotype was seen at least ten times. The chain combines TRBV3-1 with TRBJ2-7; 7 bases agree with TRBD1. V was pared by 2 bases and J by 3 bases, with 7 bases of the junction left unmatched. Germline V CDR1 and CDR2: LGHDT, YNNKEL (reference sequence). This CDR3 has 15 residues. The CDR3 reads CASSQQGQLYYEQYF. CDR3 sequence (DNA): TGTGCCAGCAGCCAACAGGGACAGCTTTACTACGAGCAGTACTTC.

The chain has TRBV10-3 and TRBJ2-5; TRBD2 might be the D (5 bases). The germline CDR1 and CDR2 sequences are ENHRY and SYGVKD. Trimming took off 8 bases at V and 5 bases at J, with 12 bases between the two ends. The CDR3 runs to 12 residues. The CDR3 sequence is CAIGTSPETQYF. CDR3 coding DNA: TGTGCCATCGGAACTAGTCCGGAGACCCAGTACTTC.

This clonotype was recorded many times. For the CDR3, the DNA is TGTGCCAGCTCTGGGAAGAGGGAGCGGTCCGGGGAGCTGTTTTTT. This gives the protein CASSGKRERSGELFF. J is TRBJ2-2 and V is TRBV5-4; weak D call: TRBD2 (5 bases). Germline V gives CDR1 SGHNT, CDR2 YYREEE (reference sequence). V gave up 7 bases and J gave up 6 bases, with 19 bases separating them. The CDR3 consists of 15 residues.

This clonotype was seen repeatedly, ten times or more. CDR3 nucleotides: TGTGCCTGGAGTGTCGGGATCCGGGGGCACGAGCAGTACTTC. As protein: CAWSVGIRGHEQYF. The gene calls are TRBV30 and TRBJ2-7; D tentatively fits TRBD1 or TRBD2 (6 bases each). The V gene's germline CDR1 is GTSNPN and CDR2 SVGIG (reference sequence). The CDR3 is 14 residues long. V lost 0 bases and J 5 bases, leaving 14 bases between the germline ends.

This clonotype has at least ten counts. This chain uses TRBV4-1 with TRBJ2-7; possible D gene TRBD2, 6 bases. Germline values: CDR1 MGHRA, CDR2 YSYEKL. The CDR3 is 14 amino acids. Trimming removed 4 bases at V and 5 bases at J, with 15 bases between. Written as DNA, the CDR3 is TGCGCCAGCAGCCCCCTCGGGAGTCTCCACGAGCAGTACTTC. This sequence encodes CASSPLGSLHEQYF.

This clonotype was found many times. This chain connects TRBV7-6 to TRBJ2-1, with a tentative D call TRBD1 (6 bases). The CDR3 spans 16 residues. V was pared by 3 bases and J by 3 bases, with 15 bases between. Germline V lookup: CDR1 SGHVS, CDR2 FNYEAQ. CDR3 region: CASSFLTGDYYNEQFF. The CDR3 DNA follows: TGTGCCAGCAGCTTTTTGACAGGTGACTACTACAATGAGCAGTTCTTC.

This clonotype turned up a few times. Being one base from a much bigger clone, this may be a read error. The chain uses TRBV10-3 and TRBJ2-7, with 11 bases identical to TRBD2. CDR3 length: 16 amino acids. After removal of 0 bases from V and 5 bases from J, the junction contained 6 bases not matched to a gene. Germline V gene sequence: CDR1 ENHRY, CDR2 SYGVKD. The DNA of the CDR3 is TGTGCCATCAGTGAGTCCACTAGCGGGAGTGCCCACGAGCAGTACTTC. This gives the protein CAISESTSGSAHEQYF.

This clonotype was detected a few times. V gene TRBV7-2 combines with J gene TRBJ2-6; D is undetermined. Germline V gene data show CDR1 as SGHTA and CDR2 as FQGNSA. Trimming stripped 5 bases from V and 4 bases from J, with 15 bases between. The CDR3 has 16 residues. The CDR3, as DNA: TGTGCCAGCAGCCCGGTGGGCACAGCCGGGGCCAACGTCCTGACTTTC. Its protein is CASSPVGTAGANVLTF.

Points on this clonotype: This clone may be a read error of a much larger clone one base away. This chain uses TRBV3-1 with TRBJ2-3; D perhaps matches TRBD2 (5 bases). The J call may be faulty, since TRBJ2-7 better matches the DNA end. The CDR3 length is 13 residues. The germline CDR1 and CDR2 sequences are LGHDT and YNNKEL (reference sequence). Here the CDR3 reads CASSQPERVEQYF. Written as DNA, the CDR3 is TGTGCCAGCAGCCAGCCCGAGAGGGTGGAGCAGTACTTC.

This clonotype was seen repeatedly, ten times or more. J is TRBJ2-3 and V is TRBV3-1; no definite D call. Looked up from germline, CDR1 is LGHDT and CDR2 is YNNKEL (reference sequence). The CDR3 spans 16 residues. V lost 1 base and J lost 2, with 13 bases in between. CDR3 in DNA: TGTGCCAGCAGCCAAGGGTTGGGCGCGGTCACAGATACGCAGTATTTT. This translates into CASSQGLGAVTDTQYF.

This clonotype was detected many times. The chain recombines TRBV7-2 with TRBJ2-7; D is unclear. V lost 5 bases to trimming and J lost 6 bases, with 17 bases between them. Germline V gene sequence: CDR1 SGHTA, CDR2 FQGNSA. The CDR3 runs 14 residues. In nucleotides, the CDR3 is TGTGCCAGCAGCCCAATTCCCTGGTCAGGCGAGCAGTACTTC. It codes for CASSPIPWSGEQYF.

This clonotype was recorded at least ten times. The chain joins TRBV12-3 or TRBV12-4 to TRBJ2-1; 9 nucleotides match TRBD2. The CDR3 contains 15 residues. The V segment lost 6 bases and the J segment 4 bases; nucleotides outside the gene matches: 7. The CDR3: CASSPIAGAYNEQFF. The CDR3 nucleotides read TGTGCCAGCAGCCCGATAGCGGGGGCGTACAATGAGCAGTTCTTC.